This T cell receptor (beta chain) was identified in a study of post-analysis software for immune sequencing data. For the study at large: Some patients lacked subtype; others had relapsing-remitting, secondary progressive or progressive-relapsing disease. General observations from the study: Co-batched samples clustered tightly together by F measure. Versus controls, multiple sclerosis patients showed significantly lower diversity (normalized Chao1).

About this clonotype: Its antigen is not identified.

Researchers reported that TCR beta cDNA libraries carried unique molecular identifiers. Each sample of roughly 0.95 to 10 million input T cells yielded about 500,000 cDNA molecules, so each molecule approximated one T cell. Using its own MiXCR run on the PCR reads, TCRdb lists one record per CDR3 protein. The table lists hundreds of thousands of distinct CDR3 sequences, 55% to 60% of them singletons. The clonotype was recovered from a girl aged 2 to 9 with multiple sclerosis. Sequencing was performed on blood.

Here the CDR3 reads CASIPAGAGETQYF. CDR3 nucleotides: TGTGCCAGCATTCCAGCGGGAGCGGGAGAGACCCAGTACTTC. The rearrangement joins TRBV7-8 to TRBJ2-5; TRBD2 aligns across 8 bases. V gave up 7 bases and J gave up 4 bases; unmatched junction bases: 8. The CDR3 runs 14 residues. CDR1 and CDR2 (germline): SGHVS, FQNEAQ.